These 8 T cell receptor beta chains were all obtained from the same sample, sequenced in a study of metastatic and nonmetastatic thyroid tumors. Using MiXCR, TCRdb reanalyzed the PCR reads. The sample contains about 30,000 clones, around a fifth of which appear only once. No patient had received any treatment before thyroid surgery. The sequenced material came from blood. These receptors were collected from a female donor with papillary thyroid cancer or a benign thyroid nodule (not recorded which). Some clones in this sample may be carry-over from other donors' samples.

This clone appeared a few times. This chain uses TRBV10-2 with TRBJ1-2; D is ambiguous. CDR1 is WSHSY, CDR2 SAAADI, per germline. The germline V and J ends were trimmed by 0 bases and 8 bases, with 13 bases remaining between them. CDR3 length equals 14 residues. The CDR3 sequence: CASSESAHLRGYTF. The DNA for the CDR3 is TGCGCCAGCAGTGAGTCGGCTCACTTGAGGGGCTACACCTTC.

This clone was counted a few times. The V call is TRBV6-6, the J call TRBJ2-7; 12 bases align to TRBD2. With 0 bases clipped from V and 6 bases from J, the junction kept 6 bases outside the gene matches. Germline V gives CDR1 MNHNY, CDR2 SVGAGI (reference sequence). The CDR3 runs to 16 residues. The CDR3 DNA reads as TGTGCCAGCAGTTACTCGAGACTAGCGGGAGTTGGCGAGCAGTACTTC. Translation gives CASSYSRLAGVGEQYF.

By frequency in the sample, this clone is medium-sized. This chain joins TRBV6-1 and TRBJ1-3, with D hard to call. The germline CDR1 and CDR2 sequences are MNHNS and SASEGT. The CDR3 spans 16 residues. With 2 bases removed from V and 0 bases from J, the gap between germline ends came to 11 bases. The chain's CDR3 is CASSEHRVSSGNTIYF. The CDR3 DNA reads as TGTGCCAGCAGTGAACATCGGGTGAGCTCTGGAAACACCATATATTTT.

This clone is categorized as medium-sized. This chain connects TRBV2 to TRBJ2-2; TRBD2 matches at 10 bases. Germline-derived CDR1 and CDR2 are SNHLY and FYNNEI. V shed 5 bases, J shed 7 bases, and the junction held 7 bases outside the gene matches. The CDR3 is made up of 15 amino acids. The CDR3 sequence is CASSSGTSVGGELFF. CDR3 sequence (DNA): TGTGCCAGCAGTAGCGGGACTAGCGTTGGCGGGGAGCTGTTTTTT.

On this clone: Being one base from a much bigger clone, this may be a read error. The sample contains more than one DNA sequence encoding this CDR3. The chain has TRBV9 and TRBJ1-5; D not resolved. CDR1 is SGDLS and CDR2 is YYNGEE in the germline V gene. This CDR3 is 13 amino acids long. The CDR3 DNA is TGCGCCAGCAGCGTAGCCCTCAATCAGCCCCAGCATTTT. Translation: CASSVALNQPQHF.

The chain combines TRBV18 with TRBJ1-3; D is undetermined. V was trimmed by 1 base and J by 4 bases, leaving 14 bases between them. Germline CDR1 is KGHSH and CDR2 is LQKENI. This CDR3 has 16 amino acids. The CDR3 bases are TGTGCCAGCTCACCACTCCCAGACATGAGCGGAAACACCATATATTTT. As protein: CASSPLPDMSGNTIYF.

By proportion, this clone is medium-sized. This chain links TRBV6-2 or TRBV6-3 with TRBJ2-7, with 12 bases aligning to TRBD2. This CDR3 is 15 amino acids long. Germline V lookup: CDR1 MNHEY, CDR2 SVGEGT. J was trimmed by 3 bases and V by 6 bases; bases with no gene match: 6. CDR3 bases: TGTGCCAGCAGGAAACTAGCGGGAGGAGTCTACGAGCAGTACTTC. Its translation: CASRKLAGGVYEQYF.

Concerning this clone itself: A read error may produce the germline difference seen at one junction end. This chain uses TRBV4-1 with TRBJ1-5; D is possibly TRBD1 (5 bases). CDR3 length equals 14 residues. Germline values: CDR1 MGHRA, CDR2 YSYEKL. The CDR3 DNA is TGCGCCAGCAGCCAAGAAAGACAGAATCAGCCCGAGGTTTTT. It codes for CASSQERQNQPEVF.